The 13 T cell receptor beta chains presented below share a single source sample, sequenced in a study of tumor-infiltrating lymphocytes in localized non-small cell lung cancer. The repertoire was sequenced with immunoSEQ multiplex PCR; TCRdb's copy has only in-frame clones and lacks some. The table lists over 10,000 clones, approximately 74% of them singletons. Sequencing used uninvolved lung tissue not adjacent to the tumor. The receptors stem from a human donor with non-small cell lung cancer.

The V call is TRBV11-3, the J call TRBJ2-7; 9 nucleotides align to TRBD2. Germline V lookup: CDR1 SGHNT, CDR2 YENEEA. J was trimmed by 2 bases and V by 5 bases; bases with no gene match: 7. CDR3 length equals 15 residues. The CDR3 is CASSPLAGVTYEQYF. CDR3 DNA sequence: TGTGCCAGCAGCCCGTTAGCGGGAGTGACCTACGAGCAGTACTTC.

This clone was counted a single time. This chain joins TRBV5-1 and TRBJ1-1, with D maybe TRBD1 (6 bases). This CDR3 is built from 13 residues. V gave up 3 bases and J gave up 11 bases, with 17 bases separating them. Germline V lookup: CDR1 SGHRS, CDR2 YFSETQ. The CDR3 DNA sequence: TGCGCCAGCAGCTCCCCAGGGGCCTCTCGGGCTTTCTTT. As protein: CASSSPGASRAFF. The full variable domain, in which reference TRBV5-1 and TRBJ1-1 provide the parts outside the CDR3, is KAGVTQTPRYLIKTRGQQVTLSCSPISGHRSVSWYQQTPGQGLQFLFEYFSETQRNKGNFPGRFSGRQFSNSRSEMNVSTLELGDSALYLCASSSPGASRAFFGQGTRLTVV.

This chain's CDR3 is CASSPGQGREKLFF. The CDR3 DNA follows: TGCGCCAGCAGCCCGGGACAGGGTCGGGAAAAACTGTTTTTT. The chain recombines TRBV5-1 with TRBJ1-4; 9 bases agree with TRBD1. V lost 4 bases, J lost 8 bases, and 6 bases stayed unmatched. Looked up from germline, CDR1 is SGHRS and CDR2 is YFSETQ. The CDR3 has 14 residues.

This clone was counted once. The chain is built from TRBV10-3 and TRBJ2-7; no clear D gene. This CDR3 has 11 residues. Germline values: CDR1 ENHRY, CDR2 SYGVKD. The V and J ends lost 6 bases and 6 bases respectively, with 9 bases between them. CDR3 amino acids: CAISADGEQYF. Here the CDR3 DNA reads TGTGCCATCAGCGCAGACGGCGAGCAGTACTTC.

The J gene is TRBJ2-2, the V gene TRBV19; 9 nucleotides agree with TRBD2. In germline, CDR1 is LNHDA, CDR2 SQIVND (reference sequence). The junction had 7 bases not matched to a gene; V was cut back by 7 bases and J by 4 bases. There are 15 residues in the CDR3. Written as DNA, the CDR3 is TGTGCCAGTAAAGCGGGAGGTCCGGGCACCGGGGAGCTGTTTTTT. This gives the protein CASKAGGPGTGELFF.

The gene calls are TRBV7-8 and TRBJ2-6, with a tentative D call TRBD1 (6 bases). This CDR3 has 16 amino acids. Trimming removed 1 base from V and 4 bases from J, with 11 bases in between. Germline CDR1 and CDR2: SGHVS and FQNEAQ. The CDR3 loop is CASSLGGGSGANVLTF. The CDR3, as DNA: TGTGCCAGCAGCTTAGGAGGGGGTTCCGGGGCCAACGTCCTGACTTTC.

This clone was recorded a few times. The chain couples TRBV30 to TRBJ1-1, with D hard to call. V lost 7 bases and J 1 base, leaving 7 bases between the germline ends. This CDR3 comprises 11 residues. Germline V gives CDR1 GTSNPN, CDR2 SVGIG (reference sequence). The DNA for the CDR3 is TGTGCCTTCCGGGAGAACACTGAAGCTTTCTTT. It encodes CAFRENTEAFF.

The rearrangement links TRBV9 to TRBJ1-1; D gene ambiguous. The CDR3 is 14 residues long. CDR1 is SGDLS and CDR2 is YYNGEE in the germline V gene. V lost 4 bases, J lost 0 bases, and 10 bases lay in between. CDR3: CASSPQWVNTEAFF. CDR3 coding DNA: TGTGCCAGCAGCCCTCAATGGGTGAACACTGAAGCTTTCTTT.

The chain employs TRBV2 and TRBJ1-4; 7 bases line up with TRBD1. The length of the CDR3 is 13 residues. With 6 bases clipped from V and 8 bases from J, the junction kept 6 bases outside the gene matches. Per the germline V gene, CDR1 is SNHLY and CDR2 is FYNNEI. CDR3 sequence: CASRGQVGEKLFF. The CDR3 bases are TGTGCCAGCAGAGGACAGGTTGGAGAAAAACTGTTTTTT.

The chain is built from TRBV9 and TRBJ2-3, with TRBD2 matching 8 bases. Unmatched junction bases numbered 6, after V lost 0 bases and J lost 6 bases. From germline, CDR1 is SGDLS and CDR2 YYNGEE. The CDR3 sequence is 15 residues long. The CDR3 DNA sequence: TGTGCCAGCAGCGTAGCTAGCGGGCAGGGTGATACGCAGTATTTT. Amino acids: CASSVASGQGDTQYF.

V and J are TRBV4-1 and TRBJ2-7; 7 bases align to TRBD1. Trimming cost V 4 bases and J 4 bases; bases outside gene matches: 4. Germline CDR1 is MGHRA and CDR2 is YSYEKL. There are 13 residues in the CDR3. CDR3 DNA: TGCGCCAGCAGCCGCCAACAGGGGTACGAGCAGTACTTC. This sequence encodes CASSRQQGYEQYF.

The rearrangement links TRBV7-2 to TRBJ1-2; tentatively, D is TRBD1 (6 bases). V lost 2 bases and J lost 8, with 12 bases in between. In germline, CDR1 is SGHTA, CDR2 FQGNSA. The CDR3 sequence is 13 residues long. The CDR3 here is CASSLMGARGYTF. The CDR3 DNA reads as TGTGCCAGCAGCTTAATGGGGGCGCGGGGCTACACCTTC.

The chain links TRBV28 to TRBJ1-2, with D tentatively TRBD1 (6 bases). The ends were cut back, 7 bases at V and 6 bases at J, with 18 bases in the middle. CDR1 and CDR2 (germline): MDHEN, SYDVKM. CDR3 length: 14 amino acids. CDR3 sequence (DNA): TGTGCCAGCACCAAAGGGGGGGAGATTGATGGCTACACCTTC. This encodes CASTKGGEIDGYTF.